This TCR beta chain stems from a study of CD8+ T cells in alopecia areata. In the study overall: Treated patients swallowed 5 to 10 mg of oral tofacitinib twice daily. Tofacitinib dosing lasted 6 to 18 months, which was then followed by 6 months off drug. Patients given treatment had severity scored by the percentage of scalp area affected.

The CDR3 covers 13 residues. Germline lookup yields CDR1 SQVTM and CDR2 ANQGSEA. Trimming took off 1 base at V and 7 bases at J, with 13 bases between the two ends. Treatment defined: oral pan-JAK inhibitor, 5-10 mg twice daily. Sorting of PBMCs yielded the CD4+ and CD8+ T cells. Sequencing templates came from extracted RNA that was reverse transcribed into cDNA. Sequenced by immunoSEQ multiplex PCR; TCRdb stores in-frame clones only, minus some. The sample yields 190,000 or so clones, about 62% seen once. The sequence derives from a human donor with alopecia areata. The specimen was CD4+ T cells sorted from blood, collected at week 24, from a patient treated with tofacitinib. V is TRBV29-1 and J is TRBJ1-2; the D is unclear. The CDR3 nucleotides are TGCAGCGTTGAAGTCCGGGGAGGTGGTGGCTACACCTTC. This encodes CSVEVRGGGGYTF.